Listed here are 6 T cell receptor beta chains from one sample, sequenced in a study of OX40 agonist ivuxolimab in advanced cancers. TCRdb keeps only in-frame clones here, not all; method: immunoSEQ multiplex PCR. Found here are 12,000 to 15,000 clones, around four fifths of them singletons; the top ten hold roughly 34%. Sequences were derived from CD4+ or CD8+ T cells sorted from blood, sampled in a trial of the OX40 agonist ivuxolimab. The source is an adult with an advanced solid tumor such as melanoma, head and neck, liver or kidney cancer.

The V call is TRBV5-4, the J call TRBJ2-3; D is unresolved. The CDR3 covers 15 residues. The germline V gene encodes CDR1 SGHNT and CDR2 YYREEE (reference sequence). Trimming pared 0 bases from V and 1 base from J, leaving 9 bases between. CDR3 protein: CASSLVHEGTDTQYF. The CDR3 bases are TGTGCCAGCAGCTTGGTTCACGAGGGCACAGATACGCAGTATTTT.

The chain uses TRBV7-2 and TRBJ1-2; the D gene is possibly TRBD1 (5 bases). CDR3 length: 13 amino acids. Germline V lookup: CDR1 SGHTA, CDR2 FQGNSA. Between the trimmed V and J ends, which lost 1 base and 9 bases, there was a span of 12 bases. The DNA for the CDR3 is TGTGCCAGCAGCTTAGGGGGGTGGGGCAGCTACACCTTC. This encodes CASSLGGWGSYTF.

Concerning this clone itself: A much larger clone lies a single base off, so this may be a read error. In the same sample, other DNA sequences code for this CDR3. This chain connects TRBV7-2 to TRBJ2-1, with D tentatively TRBD2 (5 bases). This CDR3 spans 12 amino acids. Germline V gene lookup returns CDR1 SGHTA and CDR2 FQGNSA. V shed 1 base and J shed 8 bases, with 6 bases lying between them. This chain's CDR3 is CASSLGGHEQFF. The CDR3, as DNA: TGTGCCAGCAGCTTAGGAGGGCATGAGCAGTTCTTC.

The rearrangement uses TRBV27 and TRBJ2-5; D possibly corresponds to TRBD2 (6 bases). V gave up 4 bases and J gave up 2 bases, with 8 bases separating them. The CDR3 spans 13 residues. The germline CDR1 and CDR2 sequences are MNHEY and SMNVEV (reference sequence). DNA for the CDR3: TGTGCCAGCAGTTGGGCGGGGCAAGAGACCCAGTACTTC. It is translated as CASSWAGQETQYF.

The chain has TRBV19 and TRBJ1-2; TRBD1 is a possible D gene (6 bases). This CDR3 is built from 15 residues. V shed 4 bases and J shed 1 base, with 13 bases lying between them. Germline loops: CDR1 LNHDA, CDR2 SQIVND (reference sequence). The CDR3 DNA reads as TGTGCCAGTAGTACTCACAGGGCTCTTAACTATGGCTACACCTTC. This gives the protein CASSTHRALNYGYTF.

This clone counts as medium-sized. The same CDR3 also results from other DNA sequences found in this sample. The chain is built from TRBV10-1 and TRBJ2-1, with no clear D. The germline V gene encodes CDR1 WNHNN and CDR2 SYGVQD (reference sequence). The CDR3 has 13 residues. V lost 3 bases, J lost 8 bases, and 11 bases lay in between. The CDR3 spells CASSESSLHEQFF. CDR3 coding DNA: TGCGCCAGCAGTGAATCCAGTCTCCATGAGCAGTTCTTC.